This T cell receptor beta chain was sequenced during a study of blood T cell repertoires in COVID-19. Background on the study: There were acute and convalescent COVID-19 samples, and they came from the United States, Italy and Spain. PBMCs, B-cell-depleted T cells, or T cells provided the cDNA or gDNA that made up the material.

Under the authors' procedure: Amplified reference gene primers provided the basis for estimating nucleated cell counts. Measured with immunoSEQ multiplex PCR; TCRdb has only the in-frame clones, and not every one. For V, J and clone size, that table is used; D and trimming come from the DNA. The table lists 80,000 to 95,000 clones, around 84% of them singletons, with more than 30% in the top ten. With 4 bases clipped from V and 5 bases from J, the junction kept 11 bases outside the gene matches. Germline V gives CDR1 SGHTA, CDR2 FQGTGA. The CDR3 runs to 17 residues. This clonotype was sampled from an elderly man with acute or convalescent COVID-19. What was sequenced was peripheral blood. V gene TRBV7-3 combines with J gene TRBJ2-2, with TRBD2 identical over 9 bases. In DNA form, the CDR3 reads TGTGCCAGCAGCTCTGGGCGAGCGGGAGGTATGACCGGGGAGCTGTTTTTT. Protein product: CASSSGRAGGMTGELFF.